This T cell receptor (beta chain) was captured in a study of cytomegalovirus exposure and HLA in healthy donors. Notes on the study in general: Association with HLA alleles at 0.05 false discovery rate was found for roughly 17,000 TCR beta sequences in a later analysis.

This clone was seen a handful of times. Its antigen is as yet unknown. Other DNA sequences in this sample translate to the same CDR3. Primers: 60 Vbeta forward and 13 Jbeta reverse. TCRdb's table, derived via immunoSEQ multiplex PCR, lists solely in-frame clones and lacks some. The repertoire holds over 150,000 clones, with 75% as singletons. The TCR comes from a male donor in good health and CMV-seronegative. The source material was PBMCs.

CDR3 nucleotide sequence: TGTGCCAGTAGTATCGGCAATCAGCCCCAGCATTTT. Protein: CASSIGNQPQHF. The gene calls are TRBV19 and TRBJ1-5; D is unresolved. V was shortened by 3 bases and J by 2 bases, with 2 bases between the two germline ends. Germline-derived CDR1 and CDR2 are LNHDA and SQIVND (reference sequence). CDR3 length: 12 residues. Combining the CDR3 with reference TRBV19 and TRBJ1-5 gives the whole variable domain DGGITQSPKYLFRKEGQNVTLSCEQNLNHDAMYWYRQDPGQGLRLIYYSQIVNDFQKGDIAEGYSVSREKKESFPLTVTSAQKNPTAFYLCASSIGNQPQHFGDGTRLSIL.